The present T cell receptor (beta chain) was sequenced within a study of radiotherapy plus CTLA-4 blockade in lung cancer. Study information: Disease control reached around 30%, with objective responses in 15% to 20%.

Notes on the study in general: Response, reportedly, was best predicted by interferon-beta along with early blood T cell clone dynamics. Once radiotherapy plus ipilimumab had been given, TCR clones derived from tumor expanded in blood.

Alongside CTLA-4 blockade with ipilimumab, patients with chemo-refractory metastatic non-small-cell lung cancer received focal radiation. Germline loops: CDR1 SGHRS, CDR2 YFSETQ. Trimming took off 3 bases at V and 4 bases at J, with 17 bases between the two ends. This CDR3 spans 16 amino acids. The method was immunoSEQ multiplex PCR; TCRdb's version includes in-frame clones alone and lacks a portion of them. This table holds 100,000 to 150,000 clones, about 90% found once. On this clone itself: Antigen: not known.

The chain combines TRBV5-1 with TRBJ2-1; a weak D match, TRBD2 (7 bases). The sample consisted of peripheral blood, taken from a patient treated with radiotherapy plus ipilimumab. This sequence was found in a human donor with non-small cell lung cancer that progressed on radiotherapy plus ipilimumab. The CDR3 reads CASSWGGGTNYNEQFF. The CDR3 coding sequence is TGCGCCAGCAGCTGGGGAGGGGGGACTAATTACAATGAGCAGTTCTTC.